This T cell receptor beta chain was sequenced for a study of cytomegalovirus exposure and HLA in healthy donors (dated by TCRdb to about 2017). As for the study more broadly: According to an earlier analysis of around 600 of the donors, some 180 million T cells yielded 117 million unique TCR beta sequences and roughly 280 Gb of sequence data. An early release that covered fewer than 800 HLA-typed donors contained approximately 300 gigabases of sequencing data and roughly 84 million unique TCR sequences. Among the roughly 380 genotyped donors, around 81% belonged to the genetic ancestry cluster associated with self-reported Caucasian donors. The study was designed to test whether signatures of past pathogen exposure could be identified by cataloging public T cell receptors. Using immunosequencing, the study profiled T cell repertoires from fewer than 700 subjects and related those repertoires to cytomegalovirus serostatus. In addition to the first cohort of 500 to 850 subjects, a separate validation cohort of approximately 130 different subjects was used. To predict cytomegalovirus infection status, the study combined high-throughput TCR immunosequencing, statistical association of individual TCRs with disease status, and machine learning. A later analysis re-analyzed previously published TCR beta repertoires from 666 donors and added high-resolution HLA genotyping to study TCR occurrence patterns. In the later analysis, no new phenotypic data were used to find candidate immune exposures; instead, reliance was placed on TCR beta sequences and their occurrence across donors. An earlier analysis of 587 of the donors used high-throughput TCR beta sequencing to judge whether each TCR beta V gene segment behaved as functional or pseudogenic. Donor age, sex, ethnicity and CMV serostatus were collected together with the repertoire data. A later genetic analysis used genome-wide SNP genotypes for about three fifths of the 666 donors, treating that subset as a discovery cohort. Every repertoire in the discovery cohort had been generated on one and the same sequencing platform. Class I and class II HLA loci were covered by the typing at four-digit resolution. Typing coverage differed by locus: A, B, C, DRB1 and DQB1 were typed in roughly 620-630 donors, DQA1 in about 500, DPA1 in approximately 610, and DPB1 in just under 490. About five DR-DQ haplotypes were handled as single units for association and clustering, since linkage in the cohort was strong. On average, approximately 250,000 unique TCR beta nucleotide sequences were sequenced per donor among fewer than 500 genotyped donors of the cohort, with roughly 18% of those sequences being non-productive.

What the research found in general, with its limitations: In a later genetic analysis, a missense DCLRE1C variant was associated with V-gene and J-gene trimming of TCR beta chains, and the association was replicated in an independent cohort. A later analysis found that HLA-associated TCR beta chains were more clonally expanded and had lower generation probabilities than equally common non-associated chains. A further reported finding was that TCR beta sequences accurately predicted the HLA-A and HLA-B alleles for most subjects in the first cohort. In a later genetic analysis, fewer N-insertions in productive TCRs were reported among donors in an Asian-associated ancestry cluster than the roughly 700-donor mean. In vitro tests confirmed that three of the cytomegalovirus-associated TCR beta chains recognize cytomegalovirus antigens. An earlier analysis of 587 of the donors showed that most TCR beta V segments appeared in productive rearrangements either about 87% or about 30% of the time, which broadly matched IMGT annotations. It was suggested by the authors that the approach could potentially be generalized to other disease states and immunological phenotypes. A group of highly shared sequence variants was considered likely to be a technical artifact of the sequencing pipeline. Because HLA typing was unavailable for some donors at each locus, only the typed subset was used in association tests. The classifier was reported to diagnose cytomegalovirus status with high specificity and sensitivity in both the original cohort and the validation cohort. A later analysis found that most CMV-associated TCR beta chains appeared HLA-restricted, with HLA associations seemingly driven largely by CMV exposure. In this cohort, only TCR beta chains were sequenced, and detectable features were limited by the absence of alpha or paired-chain data. A total of 150 to 200 TCR beta chains were listed by the study as associated with cytomegalovirus. Specific HLA alleles were associated with around 18,000 TCR beta sequences at a false discovery rate of 0.05 in a later analysis. Across donors, most TCR sequences were observed very rarely, whereas some public TCRs were present in many individuals. According to a later analysis, parvovirus B19, influenza, CMV and Epstein-Barr virus appeared linked to several top co-occurrence clusters. Because counts were too low, approximately 18 rarely observed V segments, including chromosome 9 orphons, were excluded from the earlier analysis of fewer than 650 of the donors. In a later analysis, TCR association rates were found to vary across HLA loci, with the most associated TCRs seen for DRB1 alleles and the fewest for HLA-C alleles. Linkage disequilibrium might explain the correlated functional status among segregating V segments, but an unknown experimental factor could not be ruled out. Presence/absence analyses assumed roughly uniform sequencing depth across donors, an assumption that may not hold. When HLA alleles, especially DR and DQ, strongly co-occurred, TCR associations were difficult to assign to individual alleles. For the cohort, immune exposure information was limited to CMV serostatus. Some IMGT-functional V segments, including TRBV6-2 and TRBV6-3, could not be told apart with the 87-base-pair reads, so those segments were excluded.

Turning to this clone: No antigen is known for it.

There are 13 amino acids in the CDR3, from cysteine to phenylalanine inclusive. Only the CDR3 portion is preserved as DNA: 39 bases, with reading frame beginning at the first base. Taken from the germline V gene (reference sequence), the CDR1 and CDR2 loops are GTSNPN and SVGIG. The junction shows trimming of 1 base on V and 9 bases on J, and the gene matches do not reach 4 bases of it. Library preparation employed the immunoSEQ multiplex PCR assay. The multiplex PCR relied on a mix of 60 forward primers for TCR Vbeta segments and 13 reverse primers for TCR Jbeta segments. The CDR3 region of rearranged TCR beta genes was amplified from genomic DNA with a multiplex PCR assay. The amplified TCR beta libraries were sequenced on the Illumina HiSeq System as 87-base-pair reads. The study's own analysis went as follows. A later analysis tallied 70 million to 100 million unique TCR beta chains across the 700 or so repertoires, and around 12 million of those chains were shared by two or more donors. Raw reads were error-corrected and collapsed into unique sequences with a nearest-neighbor algorithm that merged closely related sequences to remove PCR and sequencing errors. Alignment of CDR3 sequences to IMGT reference sequences was used to assign V, D and J gene segments. For a sequence to be retained, a match of at least six nucleotides to both a V gene segment and a J gene segment was required. A rearrangement counted as productive if the CDR3 had no stop codons and remained in frame with V and J, and every other rearrangement counted as non-productive. CDR3 was defined according to IMGT convention as the region running from the second conserved V-encoded cysteine to the conserved J-encoded phenylalanine. Sequences without an unambiguous match to a single V gene segment were excluded from the earlier analysis of a few hundred of the donors. An earlier analysis of several hundred of the donors called V segments functional above 56.7% productive rearrangements and segregating when the between-donor standard deviation exceeded 5%. A statistical classification framework was developed to diagnose cytomegalovirus status using the catalog of TCR beta chain sequences. In a later analysis, TCR nucleotide sequences were compared against IMGT/GENE-DB human TR gene sequences so that V and J genes could be assigned. In a later analysis, CDR3 sequences and most-parsimonious VDJ recombination scenarios were assigned using the TCRdist pipeline. In a later analysis, each TCR beta chain was defined by its CDR3 amino acid sequence together with its V-gene family, and reads without a unique V-gene family were excluded. A later analysis removed roughly 590 highly shared, low-generation-probability nucleotide sequences to deal with suspected cross-contamination and a sequencing artifact. For each public chain, a later analysis derived a clonal expansion index from normalized ranks of inferred template counts within each repertoire. In a later analysis, generation probabilities were computed with a VDJ recombination model fitted to out-of-frame rearrangements, and the resulting probabilities were checked against IGoR. A later analysis scored TCR-TCR, TCR-HLA and TCR-CMV co-occurrence with hypergeometric tests, applying a repertoire-size bias correction to TCR pairs. To estimate false discovery rates, a later analysis permuted the HLA or CMV assignments 20 times. A later analysis grouped co-occurring TCRs with DBSCAN, adding TCRdist sequence similarity when clustering within HLA-allele-positive subsets. Repertoires with fewer than 30,000 or more than 120,000 public chains were left out of co-occurrence clustering, as were about 5 repertoires with anomalous nucleotide sharing. TCRdb took this table from immuneACCESS and kept in-frame rearrangements with V and J called. Such tables lack part of the clones; where checked against another copy, unresolved V genes explain under half of the gap, and the rest is unexplained. That table supplies the V and J calls and clone size; D and trimming were determined from the DNA. This sample's records show about 170,000 clones. The ten largest clones take up approximately 0.8% of the sample.

The cohort comprised 550 to 700 healthy bone marrow donors. At the time of sampling, all cohort members were nominally healthy, though unrecorded immune exposures were likely present. The donor tested CMV seropositive and was one of the 289 seropositive cohort members. Each donor provided a peripheral blood sample, and peripheral blood mononuclear cells were used for TCR beta sequencing. Genomic DNA was extracted from the blood cell samples with the Qiagen DNeasy Blood Extraction Kit. The sequenced sample was PBMCs. The sequence joins TRBV30 to TRBJ2-1; 9 of the junction bases match TRBD2. The receptor was derived from a woman between 18 and 29 years old in good health and CMV-seropositive. The sequenced DNA is TGTGCCTGGAGTGGTAGCGGGAGCGTTGAGCAGTTCTTC. This codes for CAWSGSGSVEQFF. The reference TRBV30 and TRBJ2-1 proteins fill in what lies around the CDR3, so the full variable domain reads SQTIHQWPATLVQPVGSPLSLECTVEGTSNPNLYWYRQAAGRGLQLLFYSVGIGQISSEVPQNLSASRPQDRQFILSSKKLLLSDSGFYLCAWSGSGSVEQFFGPGTRLTVL.